The rows below give T cell receptor beta chains drawn from one sample of a study of brain T cells in children with intractable seizures. The table came from immunoSEQ multiplex PCR; TCRdb's copy has only in-frame clones and leaves some out. The data show around 340,000 clones, over 90% seen once. Source: peripheral blood, taken less than 6 months after surgery. All receptors derive from a boy in the first two years of life with tuberous sclerosis and intractable seizures. The CDR3 runs from the conserved cysteine through the conserved F or W. A D gene is named only where the DNA matches it firmly. Not all rows give a size; the values are once, few, many and, for expanded clones, a class.

TRBJ1-1	-	-	TRBV7-9	TGTGCCAGCAGCTTTCAGGAGAACACTGAAGCTTTCTTT	CASSFQENTEAFF
TRBJ2-7	-	-	TRBV27	TGTGCCAGCAGTTTAATCCCAGGTTCCTACGAGCAGTACTTC	CASSLIPGSYEQYF
TRBJ1-2	-	once	TRBV6-6	TGTGCCAGCATTACCCTTCATGGCTACACCTTC	CASITLHGYTF
TRBJ2-7	TRBD2	-	TRBV6-5	TGTGCCAGCAGCCGGGGGGGCTACGAGCAGTACTTC	CASSRGGYEQYF
TRBJ2-1	-	-	TRBV15	TGTGCCACCAGCAGAGTACCTTACGGGACCCTGAGCAATGAGCAGTTCTTC	CATSRVPYGTLSNEQFF
TRBJ1-6	-	-	TRBV9	TGTGCCAGCAGCGTAGGAGGGGGTGGTTCACCCCTCCACTTT	CASSVGGGGSPLHF
TRBJ2-5	-	-	TRBV11-3	TGTGCCAGCAGCTTAGCATATGGGGAGCGGGAAGAGACCCAGTACTTC	CASSLAYGEREETQYF
TRBJ1-2	TRBD1	-	TRBV13	TGTGCCAGCAGCCCACAGGGGCTCTATGGCTACACCTTC	CASSPQGLYGYTF
TRBJ2-4	-	-	TRBV19	TGTGCCAGTAGTATAGAGGGTGTTCAGTACTTC	CASSIEGVQYF
TRBJ2-1	TRBD2	-	TRBV7-9	TGTGCCAGCAGCCTAGCGGGGGAGTACAATGAGCAGTTCTTC	CASSLAGEYNEQFF
TRBJ1-5	-	-	TRBV6-6	TGTGCCAGCAGTTGGGGTGAGCAGCCCCAGCATTTT	CASSWGEQPQHF
TRBJ2-7	TRBD2	-	TRBV11-2	TGTGCCAGCAGCTTAGACGGGACTAACTACGAGCAGTACTTC	CASSLDGTNYEQYF
TRBJ1-2	-	-	TRBV3-1/TRBV3-2	TGTGCCAGCAGCCTAACAGGATACGGCTACACCTTC	CASSLTGYGYTF
TRBJ2-3	-	-	TRBV9	TGTGCCAGCAGCGTAGCCCCCAGCTACACAGATACGCAGTATTTT	CASSVAPSYTDTQYF
TRBJ1-6	-	-	TRBV6-5	TGTGCCAGCAGCCGGGTCTCCTATAATTCACCCCTCCACTTT	CASSRVSYNSPLHF
TRBJ1-2	-	-	TRBV20-1	TGCAGTGCTCGGGATGGCTACACCTTC	CSARDGYTF